The clone carrying this TCR beta chain was seen ten or more times. Its antigen is still unknown. There are 14 residues in the CDR3. The V and J ends lost 5 bases and 3 bases respectively, with 15 bases between them. Germline CDR1 is DFQATT and CDR2 is SNEGSKA (reference sequence). This sample stems from a study of post-analysis software for immune sequencing data. In the study overall: Some patients lacked subtype; others had relapsing-remitting, secondary progressive or progressive-relapsing disease.

Study-wide results and caveats: Five TRBV segments, including TRBV5-6, TRBV5-1 and TRBV20-1, were more frequent in patients than controls. Significantly lower normalized Chao1 diversity was found in patients with multiple sclerosis relative to controls.

Unique molecular identifiers were present in the TCR beta cDNA libraries. Yield was 500,000 or so cDNA molecules from around 1 to 10 million T cells. MiXCR was run by TCRdb on the PCR reads, yielding one entry per CDR3 protein. The data contain just over 250,000 distinct CDR3 sequences, less than 40% of them singletons. J is TRBJ2-3 and V is TRBV20-1; D is tentatively TRBD1 or TRBD2 (5 bases each). Sequenced input: blood. The receptor's source is a girl under 18 with multiple sclerosis. In DNA form, the CDR3 reads TGCAGTGCTGCCCGGGGCCCGTGGACAGATACGCAGTATTTT. Its translation is CSAARGPWTDTQYF.